This TCR beta chain was retrieved from a study of beta chain features in type 1 diabetes. Study-level information: Age, gender, cell numbers and subset yield matched between patients and controls. Study results and limitations: Lower insertion and higher deletion counts appeared at VDJ junctions in type 1 diabetes patients. There was a moderate but significant shortening of TCRB CDR3s in all four CD4+ subsets of Type 1 diabetes patients.

To note about this clone: What it binds is not known.

The investigators reverse transcribed all of the isolated RNA, so they sequenced expressed TCRB transcripts. Several million reads on average were seen across naive, central memory and regulatory T cell samples. TCRdb's copy holds only in-frame clones and misses some; the assay was immunoSEQ multiplex PCR. The sample has approximately 250,000 clones; roughly 25% are singletons. This CDR3 contains 16 residues. Germline assignment: CDR1 SGHDT and CDR2 YYEEEE. Losses at the gene ends were 4 bases for V and 4 bases for J; bases not matched to a gene: 12. Sorted cells reached over 95% purity in every population.

Sequencing used naive CD4+ T cells from blood. The chain couples TRBV5-6 to TRBJ2-7; 9 bases line up with TRBD2. This receptor was identified in a woman aged 30 to 39 with type 1 diabetes. CDR3 loop: CASSPRGGRAGYEQYF. Here the CDR3 DNA reads TGTGCCAGCAGCCCGCGGGGCGGGAGGGCCGGGTACGAGCAGTACTTC.